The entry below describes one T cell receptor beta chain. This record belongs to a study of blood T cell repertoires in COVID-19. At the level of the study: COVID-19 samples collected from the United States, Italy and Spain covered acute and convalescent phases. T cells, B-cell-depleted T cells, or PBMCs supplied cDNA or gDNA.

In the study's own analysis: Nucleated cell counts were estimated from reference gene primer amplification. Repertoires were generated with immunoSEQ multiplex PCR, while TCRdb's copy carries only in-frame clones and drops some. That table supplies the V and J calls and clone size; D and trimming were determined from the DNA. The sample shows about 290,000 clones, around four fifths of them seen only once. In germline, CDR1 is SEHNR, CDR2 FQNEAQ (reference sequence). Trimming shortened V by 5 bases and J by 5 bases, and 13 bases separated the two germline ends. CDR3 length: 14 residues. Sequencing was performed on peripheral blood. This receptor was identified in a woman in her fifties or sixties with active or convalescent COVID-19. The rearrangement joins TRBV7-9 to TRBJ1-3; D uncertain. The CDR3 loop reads CASSDNDNRNTIYF. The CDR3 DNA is TGTGCCAGCAGCGACAACGACAACAGAAACACCATATATTTT.